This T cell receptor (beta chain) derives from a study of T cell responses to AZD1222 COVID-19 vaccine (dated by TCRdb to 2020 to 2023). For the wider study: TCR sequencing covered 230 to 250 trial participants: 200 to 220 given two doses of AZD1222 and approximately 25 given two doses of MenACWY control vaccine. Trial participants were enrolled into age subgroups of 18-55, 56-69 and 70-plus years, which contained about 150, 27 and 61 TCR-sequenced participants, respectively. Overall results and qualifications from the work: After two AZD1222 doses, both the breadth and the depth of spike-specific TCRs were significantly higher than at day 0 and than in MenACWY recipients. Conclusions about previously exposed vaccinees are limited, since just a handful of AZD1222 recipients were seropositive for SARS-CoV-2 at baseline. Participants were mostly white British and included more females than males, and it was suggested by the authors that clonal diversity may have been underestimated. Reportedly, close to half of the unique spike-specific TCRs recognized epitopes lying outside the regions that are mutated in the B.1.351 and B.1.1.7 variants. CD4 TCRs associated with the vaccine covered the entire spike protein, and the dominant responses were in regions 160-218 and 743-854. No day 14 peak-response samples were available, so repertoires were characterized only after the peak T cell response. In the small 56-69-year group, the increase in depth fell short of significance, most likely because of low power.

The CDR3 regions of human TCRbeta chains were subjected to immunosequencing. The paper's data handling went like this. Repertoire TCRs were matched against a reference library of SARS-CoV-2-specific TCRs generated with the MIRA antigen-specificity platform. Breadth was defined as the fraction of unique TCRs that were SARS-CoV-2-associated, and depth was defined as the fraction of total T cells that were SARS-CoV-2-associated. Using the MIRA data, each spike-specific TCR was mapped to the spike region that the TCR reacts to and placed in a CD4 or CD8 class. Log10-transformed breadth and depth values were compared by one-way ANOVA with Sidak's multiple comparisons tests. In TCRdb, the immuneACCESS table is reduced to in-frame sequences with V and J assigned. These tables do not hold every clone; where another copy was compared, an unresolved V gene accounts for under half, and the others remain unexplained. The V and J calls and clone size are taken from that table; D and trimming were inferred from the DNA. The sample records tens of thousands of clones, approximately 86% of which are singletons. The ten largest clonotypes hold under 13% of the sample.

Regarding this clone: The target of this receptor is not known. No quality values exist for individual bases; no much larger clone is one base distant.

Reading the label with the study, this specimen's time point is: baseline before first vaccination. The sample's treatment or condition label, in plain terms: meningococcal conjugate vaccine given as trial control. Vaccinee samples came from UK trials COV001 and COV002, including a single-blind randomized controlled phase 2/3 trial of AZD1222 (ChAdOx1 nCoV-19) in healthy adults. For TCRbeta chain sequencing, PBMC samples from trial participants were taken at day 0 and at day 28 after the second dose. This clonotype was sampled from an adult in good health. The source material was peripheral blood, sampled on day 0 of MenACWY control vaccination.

Here the CDR3 is given as CASSVARERGGNTIYF. The sequence in DNA is TGTGCCAGCAGCGTAGCCAGGGAGCGGGGTGGAAACACCATATATTTT. The sequence is built from TRBV9 and TRBJ1-3; the D gene is possibly TRBD1, with 5 bases matching. Taken from the germline V gene, the CDR1 and CDR2 loops are SGDLS and YYNGEE. Its CDR3 holds 16 amino acids, cysteine through phenylalanine. Only CDR3 DNA is held: 48 bases, read in frame from base 1. The trim is 0 bases for V and 3 bases for J, with a gap of 13 bases between the germline ends. Joined to the reference TRBV9 and TRBJ1-3 proteins, this CDR3 gives the full variable domain: DSGVTQTPKHLITATGQRVTLRCSPRSGDLSVYWYQQSLDQGLQFLIQYYNGEERAKGNILERFSAQQFPDLHSELNLSSLELGDSALYFCASSVARERGGNTIYFGEGSWLTVV.